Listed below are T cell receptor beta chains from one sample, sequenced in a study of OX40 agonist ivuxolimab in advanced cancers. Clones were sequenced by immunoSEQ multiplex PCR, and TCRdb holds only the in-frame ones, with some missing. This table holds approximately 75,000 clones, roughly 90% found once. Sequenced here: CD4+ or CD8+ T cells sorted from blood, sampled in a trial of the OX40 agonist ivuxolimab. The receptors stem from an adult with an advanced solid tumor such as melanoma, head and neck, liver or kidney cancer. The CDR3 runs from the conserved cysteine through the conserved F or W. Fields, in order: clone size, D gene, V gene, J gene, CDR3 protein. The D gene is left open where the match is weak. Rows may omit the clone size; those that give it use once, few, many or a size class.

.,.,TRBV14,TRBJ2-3,CASNSGGTDTQYF
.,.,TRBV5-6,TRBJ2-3,CASSLKVTRGTDTQYF
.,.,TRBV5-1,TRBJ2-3,CASSGQTSSTDTQYF
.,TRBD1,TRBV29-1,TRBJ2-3,CSVSRQGQSTDTQYF
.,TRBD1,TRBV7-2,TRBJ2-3,CASSTGQGTDTQYF
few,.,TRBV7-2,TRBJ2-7,CASSSRYSYEQYF
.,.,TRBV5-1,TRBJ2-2,CASSFDGGFYTGELFF
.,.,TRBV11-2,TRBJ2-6,CASSFGSSGANVLTF
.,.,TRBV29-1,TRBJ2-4,CSVVVSIAKNIQYF
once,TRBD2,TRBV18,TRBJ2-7,CASSPPTSLSEQYF
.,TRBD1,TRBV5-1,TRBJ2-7,CASSKDRVPYEQYF
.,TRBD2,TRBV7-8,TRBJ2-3,CASSPQRESSTDTQYF
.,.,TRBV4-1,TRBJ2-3,CASSQTMIDTQYF
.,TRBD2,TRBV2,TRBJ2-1,CASSGTGGNEQFF
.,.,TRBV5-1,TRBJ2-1,CASSLAGPSSYNEQFF